A single sample is the source of the 28 T cell receptor beta chains below, sequenced in a study of PD-1 blockade in classical Hodgkin lymphoma. Clones were read by immunoSEQ multiplex PCR, and TCRdb kept only the in-frame ones, dropping some. The sample yields 5,000 to 6,500 clones, around 89% seen once. Time point of the sample: newly diagnosed, previously untreated cHL patient sample. Applied to thawed PBMCs, magnetic negative selection was the method used to isolate CD8+ T cells. The sample comprised CD8+ T cells from blood. The receptors stem from a human donor with classical Hodgkin lymphoma.

The chain combines TRBV28 with TRBJ2-7; the D call may be TRBD1 or TRBD2 (5 bases each). The CDR3 is 15 residues long. Trimming shortened V by 2 bases and J by 0 bases, and 11 bases separated the two germline ends. Germline V lookup: CDR1 MDHEN, CDR2 SYDVKM. The CDR3 coding sequence is TGTGCCAGCAGTTTACTCACAGGACTCTCCTACGAGCAGTACTTC. Its translation is CASSLLTGLSYEQYF.

The rearrangement joins TRBV5-5 to TRBJ2-2; TRBD2 aligns across 8 bases. The CDR3 contains 17 residues. Germline-derived CDR1 and CDR2 are SGHKS and YYEKEE (reference sequence). The ends lost 4 bases at V and 7 bases at J; junction bases unmatched: 15. The CDR3 is CASSLGLGIRMGGELFF. The CDR3 region has the DNA TGTGCCAGCAGCCTGGGACTAGGGATCCGAATGGGCGGGGAGCTGTTTTTT.

The chain has TRBV7-9 and TRBJ2-5; 11 bases line up with TRBD2. CDR3 length: 17 residues. Germline V gene lookup returns CDR1 SEHNR and CDR2 FQNEAQ (reference sequence). With V trimmed by 5 bases and J by 0 bases, 8 bases remained unmatched. The CDR3 spells CASSPNSTSGNQETQYF. The CDR3 DNA reads TGTGCCAGCAGCCCAAACTCGACTAGCGGGAACCAAGAGACCCAGTACTTC.

V is TRBV5-5 and J is TRBJ1-2; D is perhaps TRBD1 (5 bases). Between the trimmed V and J ends, which lost 2 bases and 0 bases, there was a span of 8 bases. The CDR3 runs 14 residues. The germline V gene has CDR1 SGHKS and CDR2 YYEKEE (reference sequence). The CDR3 region has the DNA TGTGCCAGCAGCTTCGAGGGACCTAACTATGGCTACACCTTC. This sequence encodes CASSFEGPNYGYTF.

This clone appeared once. The rearrangement links TRBV5-4 to TRBJ2-1; a possible D gene is TRBD2 (6 bases). V lost 3 bases and J lost 10, with 8 bases in between. CDR3 size: 11 residues. Germline CDR1 is SGHNT and CDR2 is YYREEE (reference sequence). In DNA form, the CDR3 reads TGTGCCAGCAGCTCGGGGGAGGAGCAGTTCTTC. It is translated as CASSSGEEQFF.

The chain couples TRBV7-3 to TRBJ2-3; maybe TRBD2 (5 bases). This CDR3 is 15 amino acids long. Deletions cut 6 bases from V and 2 bases from J, with 15 bases between. CDR1 SGHTA and CDR2 FQGTGA come from the germline V gene. CDR3 amino acids: CASSHKPLATDTQYF. CDR3 coding DNA: TGTGCCAGCAGTCATAAGCCCCTAGCCACAGATACGCAGTATTTT.

The chain carries TRBV27 and TRBJ1-5; D call uncertain. Germline CDR1 MNHEY, CDR2 SMNVEV (reference sequence). Trimming removed 2 bases from V and 0 bases from J, with 5 bases in between. There are 14 residues in the CDR3. The CDR3 bases are TGTGCCAGCAGTTTAATAGGTAGCAATCAGCCCCAGCATTTT. It yields the protein CASSLIGSNQPQHF.

This chain connects TRBV10-1 to TRBJ2-7; D remains ambiguous. The germline CDR1 and CDR2 sequences are WNHNN and SYGVQD (reference sequence). This CDR3 region has 11 residues. Trimming removed 10 bases at V and 3 bases at J, with 10 bases between. CDR3 residues: CATSEGYEQYF. DNA of the CDR3: TGCGCCACCTCAGAAGGCTACGAGCAGTACTTC.

V is TRBV19 and J is TRBJ2-6, with TRBD1 identical over 8 bases. Germline CDR1 is LNHDA and CDR2 is SQIVND (reference sequence). Trimming at V came to 5 bases and at J to 0 bases, leaving 12 bases not matched to a gene. This CDR3 region has 19 residues. CDR3 sequence reads: CASSQLRDRLSSGANVLTF. Written as DNA, the CDR3 is TGTGCCAGTAGTCAGCTGAGGGACAGGCTAAGCTCTGGGGCCAACGTCCTGACTTTC.

The V call is TRBV4-3, the J call TRBJ2-2; 7 bases are shared with TRBD2. Trimming cost V 3 bases and J 4 bases; bases outside gene matches: 8. Germline assignment: CDR1 LGHNA and CDR2 YSLEER. The CDR3 covers 16 residues. For the CDR3, the DNA is TGCGCCAGCAGCCAGGTTCCGGGAGGCGGCACCGGGGAGCTGTTTTTT. Protein: CASSQVPGGGTGELFF.

The sample holds a few counts of this clone. J is TRBJ2-5 and V is TRBV5-4, with D possibly being TRBD2 (6 bases). V gave up 1 base and J gave up 5 bases, with 6 bases separating them. Germline V lookup: CDR1 SGHNT, CDR2 YYREEE (reference sequence). The CDR3 spans 12 residues. CDR3 region: CASSLSGETQYF. Here the CDR3 DNA reads TGTGCCAGCAGCTTGAGCGGGGAGACCCAGTACTTC.

The rearrangement joins TRBV27 to TRBJ1-1, with TRBD1 as a possible D gene (6 bases). CDR1 is MNHEY and CDR2 is SMNVEV in the germline V gene (reference sequence). V shed 3 bases and J shed 4 bases, with 15 bases lying between them. This CDR3 has 15 amino acids. The CDR3 DNA reads as TGTGCCAGCAGTTTCCAGGGGTTCGGGAGCACTGAAGCTTTCTTT. Its translation is CASSFQGFGSTEAFF.

This clone is a singleton in its sample. This chain uses TRBV29-1 with TRBJ1-5; the D is unclear. Germline assignment: CDR1 SQVTM and CDR2 ANQGSEA. Trimming pared 4 bases from V and 5 bases from J, leaving 15 bases between. The CDR3 runs 14 residues. In nucleotides, the CDR3 is TGCAGCGTTGTAGGTAGAGAGGAGGATCAGCCCCAGCATTTT. It specifies CSVVGREEDQPQHF.

The chain recombines TRBV2 with TRBJ2-2; tentatively, D is TRBD2 (5 bases). Trimming stripped 8 bases from V and 0 bases from J, with 16 bases between. Germline V gene sequence: CDR1 SNHLY, CDR2 FYNNEI. The CDR3 covers 16 residues. In DNA form, the CDR3 reads TGTGCCAGCTTCCCTCGACCGGGGACGAACACCGGGGAGCTGTTTTTT. This sequence encodes CASFPRPGTNTGELFF.

The gene calls are TRBV6-1 and TRBJ1-2; perhaps TRBD1 as D (5 bases). Germline V CDR1 and CDR2: MNHNS, SASEGT. The CDR3 contains 13 residues. With 4 bases removed from V and 4 bases from J, the gap between germline ends came to 10 bases. CDR3 residues: CASSADTGYGYTF. The CDR3 region has the DNA TGTGCCAGCAGTGCGGATACAGGCTATGGCTACACCTTC.

V gene TRBV7-8 combines with J gene TRBJ1-1; the D gene is possibly TRBD1 (6 bases). V dropped 4 bases and J dropped 5 bases, with 20 bases sitting between them. The CDR3 is 16 residues long. Germline CDR1 SGHVS, CDR2 FQNEAQ. This CDR3 is CASSSDRGALGTEAFF. CDR3 sequence (DNA): TGTGCCAGCAGCTCCGATCGGGGGGCGCTGGGAACTGAAGCTTTCTTT.

This clone was counted a few times. V gene TRBV7-9 combines with J gene TRBJ1-1; D not certain. V shed 3 bases and J shed 1 base, with 6 bases lying between them. The CDR3 is 13 amino acids. Germline CDR1 is SEHNR and CDR2 is FQNEAQ (reference sequence). The CDR3 spells CASSFPGNTEAFF. The CDR3 nucleotides read TGTGCCAGCAGCTTCCCAGGGAACACTGAAGCTTTCTTT. Complete variable domain (other parts from reference TRBV7-9 and TRBJ1-1): DTGVSQNPRHKITKRGQNVTFRCDPISEHNRLYWYRQTLGQGPEFLTYFQNEAQLEKSRLLSDRFSAERPKGSFSTLEIQRTEQGDSAMYLCASSFPGNTEAFFGQGTRLTVV.

V gene TRBV14 combines with J gene TRBJ2-2; tentative D call: TRBD1 (7 bases). From germline, CDR1 is SGHDN and CDR2 FVKESK. Between the trimmed V and J ends, which lost 4 bases and 6 bases, there was a span of 21 bases. This CDR3 contains 17 residues. CDR3 sequence reads: CASSPGGGRVNSGELFF. CDR3 nucleotide sequence: TGTGCCAGCAGCCCAGGAGGGGGCAGGGTTAACTCCGGGGAGCTGTTTTTT. Full variable domain (missing parts from reference TRBV14 and TRBJ2-2): EAGVTQFPSHSVIEKGQTVTLRCDPISGHDNLYWYRRVMGKEIKFLLHFVKESKQDESGMPNNRFLAERTGGTYSTLKVQPAELEDSGVYFCASSPGGGRVNSGELFFGEGSRLTVL.

This clone appeared a single time. The CDR3 spells CASSPGDRSFF. The DNA of the CDR3 is TGCGCCAGCAGCCCCGGGGATAGATCTTTCTTT. The chain carries TRBV5-1 and TRBJ1-1; the D is unclear. From germline, CDR1 is SGHRS and CDR2 YFSETQ. Trimming left V 4 bases short and J 12 bases short, with 13 bases between. This CDR3 contains 11 residues.

V usage is TRBV7-9 and J usage is TRBJ2-1; TRBD1 or TRBD2 may be the D gene (5 bases each). The CDR3 consists of 15 residues. The V gene's germline CDR1 is SEHNR and CDR2 FQNEAQ (reference sequence). V gave up 3 bases and J gave up 2 bases, with 11 bases separating them. As DNA, the CDR3 is TGTGCCAGCAGCTTCGACGGGGACCCCTACAATGAGCAGTTCTTC. Amino acid sequence: CASSFDGDPYNEQFF.

The rearrangement links TRBV9 to TRBJ2-1; 13 nucleotides match TRBD2. CDR3 length: 15 amino acids. V was pared by 3 bases and J by 8 bases, with 5 bases of the junction left unmatched. From germline, CDR1 is SGDLS and CDR2 YYNGEE. Here the CDR3 DNA reads TGTGCCAGCAGCGCCTGGACTAGCGGGAGTGATGAGCAGTTCTTC. Amino acid sequence: CASSAWTSGSDEQFF.

The CDR3 DNA follows: TGTGCCAGCAGCCAAGGCGCAGGATACGAGCAGTACTTC. Amino acids: CASSQGAGYEQYF. V is TRBV7-9 and J is TRBJ2-7; D remains unclear. This CDR3 is built from 13 residues. Per germline, CDR1 SEHNR and CDR2 FQNEAQ (reference sequence). Deletions cut 5 bases from V and 4 bases from J, with 12 bases between.

The rearrangement joins TRBV19 to TRBJ2-6; D not resolved. The CDR3 is made up of 16 amino acids. V was pared by 5 bases and J by 0 bases, with 11 bases between. Germline CDR1 reads LNHDA; CDR2 reads SQIVND (reference sequence). CDR3 protein: CASSESDTSGANVLTF. The CDR3 DNA sequence: TGTGCCAGTAGTGAGTCGGATACCTCTGGGGCCAACGTCCTGACTTTC.

The chain has TRBV11-2 and TRBJ2-5; TRBD2 aligns across 14 bases. The ends lost 4 bases at V and 3 bases at J; junction bases unmatched: 13. Germline V CDR1 and CDR2: SGHAT, FQNNGV. There are 19 residues in the CDR3. In DNA, the CDR3 is TGTGCCAGCAGCTCTATGGGGGGACTAGCGGGAGAATGGAAAGAGACCCAGTACTTC. It translates to CASSSMGGLAGEWKETQYF.

The genes are TRBV5-1 and TRBJ1-2, with D uncertain. Trimming shortened V by 0 bases and J by 4 bases, and 10 bases separated the two germline ends. The V gene's germline CDR1 is SGHRS and CDR2 YFSETQ. The CDR3 is 14 amino acids. The CDR3 protein is CASSLAWPPYGYTF. DNA of the CDR3: TGCGCCAGCAGCTTGGCCTGGCCGCCCTATGGCTACACCTTC.

The chain couples TRBV9 to TRBJ2-3; 8 nucleotides align to TRBD2. V trimming: 4 bases; J trimming: 5 bases; junction bases outside the gene matches: 6. The CDR3 has 14 amino acids. CDR1 SGDLS and CDR2 YYNGEE come from the germline V gene. The CDR3 DNA follows: TGTGCCAGCAGCCCTGGACTAGCCTTAGATACGCAGTATTTT. Amino acid sequence: CASSPGLALDTQYF. The complete variable domain, with remaining parts taken from reference TRBV9 and TRBJ2-3, reads DSGVTQTPKHLITATGQRVTLRCSPRSGDLSVYWYQQSLDQGLQFLIQYYNGEERAKGNILERFSAQQFPDLHSELNLSSLELGDSALYFCASSPGLALDTQYFGPGTRLTVL.

The CDR3 loop reads CASSYSSLGYGAFF. The CDR3 coding sequence is TGTGCCAGCAGTTACTCGAGTCTAGGGTACGGAGCTTTCTTT. V gene TRBV6-5 combines with J gene TRBJ1-1; D remains ambiguous. The V end lost 0 bases, the J end lost 10 bases, and 15 bases lay between the germline ends. The CDR3 contains 14 residues. Germline lookup yields CDR1 MNHEY and CDR2 SVGAGI.

This CDR3 reads CASRTGTGEQYF. CDR3 nucleotide sequence: TGTGCCAGCAGAACCGGGACAGGCGAGCAGTACTTC. The gene calls are TRBV6-5 and TRBJ2-7; 8 bases are a match to TRBD1. The V and J ends lost 6 bases and 6 bases, in that order; junction bases with no gene match: 4. The CDR3 is 12 amino acids. CDR1 is MNHEY, CDR2 SVGAGI, per germline.